One TCR beta chain is described in this entry. Its cognate antigen is unknown. This specimen comes from a study of radiotherapy plus CTLA-4 blockade in lung cancer. About the study: Objective responses were observed in 18% of patients, and disease control was achieved by around 31%. General observations from the study: Subsequent to radiotherapy plus ipilimumab, tumor-derived TCR clones underwent expansion in blood. The best predictor of response was reported to be early blood T cell clone dynamics, with interferon-beta.

Participants had chemo-refractory metastatic non-small-cell lung cancer and were treated with focal radiation plus ipilimumab CTLA-4 blockade. Per germline, CDR1 MNHNS and CDR2 SASEGT. Unmatched junction bases numbered 3, after V lost 3 bases and J lost 8 bases. CDR3 length: 13 amino acids. Some clones are missing from TCRdb's copy, which holds only in-frame ones; the method was immunoSEQ multiplex PCR. This table has approximately 94,000 clones, approximately 82% appearing once. The source is a human donor with non-small cell lung cancer that progressed on radiotherapy plus ipilimumab. Sequencing used peripheral blood, obtained from a patient treated with radiotherapy plus ipilimumab. This chain joins TRBV6-1 and TRBJ2-2, with 7 bases that match TRBD2. The CDR3: CASSDGGEGELFF. The CDR3 region has the DNA TGTGCCAGCAGTGATGGGGGGGAGGGGGAGCTGTTTTTT.